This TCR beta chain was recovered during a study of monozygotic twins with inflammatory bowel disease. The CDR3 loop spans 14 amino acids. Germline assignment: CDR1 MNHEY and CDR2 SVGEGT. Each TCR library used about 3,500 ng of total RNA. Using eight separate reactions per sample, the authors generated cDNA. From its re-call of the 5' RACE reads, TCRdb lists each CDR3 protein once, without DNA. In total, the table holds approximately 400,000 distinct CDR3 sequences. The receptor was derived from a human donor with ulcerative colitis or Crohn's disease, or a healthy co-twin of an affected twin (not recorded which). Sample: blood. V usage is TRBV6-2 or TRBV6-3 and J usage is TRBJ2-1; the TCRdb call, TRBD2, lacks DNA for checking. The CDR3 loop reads CASSYSSGSSEQFF.